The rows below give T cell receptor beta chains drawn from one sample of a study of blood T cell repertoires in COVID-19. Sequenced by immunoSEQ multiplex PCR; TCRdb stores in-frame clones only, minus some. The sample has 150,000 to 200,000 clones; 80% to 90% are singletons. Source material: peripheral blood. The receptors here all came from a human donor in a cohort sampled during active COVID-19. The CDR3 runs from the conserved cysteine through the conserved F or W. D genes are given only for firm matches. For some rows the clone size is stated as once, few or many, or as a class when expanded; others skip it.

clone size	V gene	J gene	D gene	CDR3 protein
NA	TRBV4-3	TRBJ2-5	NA	CASSQEPRQFKETQYF
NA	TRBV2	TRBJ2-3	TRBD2	CASSERLAGDTQYF
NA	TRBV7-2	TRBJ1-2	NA	CASSLGGRGYTF
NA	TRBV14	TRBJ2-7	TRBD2	CASSQRKGLASRATYEQYF
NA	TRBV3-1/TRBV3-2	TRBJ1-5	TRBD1	CASSPTGLEAQHF
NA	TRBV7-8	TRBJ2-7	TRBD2	CASSRGTSGGVLWEQYF
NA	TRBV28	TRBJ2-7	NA	CASSLSAYEQYF
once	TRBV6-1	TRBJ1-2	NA	CASSEGPGQIYGYTF
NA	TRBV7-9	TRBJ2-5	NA	CASSLDQGPYETQYF
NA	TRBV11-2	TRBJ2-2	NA	CASIGPYSNTGELFF
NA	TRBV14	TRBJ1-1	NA	CASSQVRGTEAFF
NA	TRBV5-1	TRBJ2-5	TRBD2	CASSLSSGGGQETQYF
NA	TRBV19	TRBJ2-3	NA	CASSIDHSLADTQYF
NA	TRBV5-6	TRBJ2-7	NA	CASSSNYEQYF
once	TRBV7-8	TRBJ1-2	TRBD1	CASSADRVLLGYTF
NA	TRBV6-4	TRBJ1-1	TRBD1	CASRWTGTPMNTEAFF
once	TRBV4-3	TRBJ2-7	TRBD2	CASSQEPVSGTSGRSYEQYF
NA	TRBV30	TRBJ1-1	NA	CAWSPWNTEAFF
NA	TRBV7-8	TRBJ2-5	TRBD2	CASSPGQREVAETQYF
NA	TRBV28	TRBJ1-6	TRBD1	CASSSPTGTRNSPLHF
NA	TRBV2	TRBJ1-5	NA	CARGGRDSNQPQHF
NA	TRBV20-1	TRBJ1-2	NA	CRVEGGHGYTF
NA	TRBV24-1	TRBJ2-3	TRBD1	CATSDPGTGSTDTQYF
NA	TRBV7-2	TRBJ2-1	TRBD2	CASSPGTSGGDEQFF
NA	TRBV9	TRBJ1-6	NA	CASSALGDNSPLHF
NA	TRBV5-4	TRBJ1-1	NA	CASRWGQNTEAFF
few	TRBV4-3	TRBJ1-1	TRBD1	CASSAQQGPNMNTEAFF
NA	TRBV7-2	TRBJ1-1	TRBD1	CASSSRTGRNTEAFF